This is a list of T cell receptor beta chains from one sample in a study of cytomegalovirus exposure and HLA in healthy donors. TCRdb keeps only in-frame clones here, not all; method: immunoSEQ multiplex PCR. This sample has 98,000 or so clones, with roughly three quarters found just once. Sequencing used PBMCs. The receptors were gathered from a female donor in good health and CMV-seronegative. CDR3s include the opening cysteine and the closing phenylalanine or tryptophan. A D gene is named only where the DNA matches it firmly. Rows give clone size only sometimes, using once, few, many, or a class for an expanded clone.

d_gene	v_gene	abundance	j_gene	CDR3nt	CDR3aa
NA	TRBV5-6	NA	TRBJ1-3	TGTGCCAGCAGCAAATCTAGCTCTGGAAACACCATATATTTT	CASSKSSSGNTIYF
TRBD2	TRBV2	NA	TRBJ2-5	TGTGCCAGCAGTGTAGGGAGGGAGGGGACCCAGTACTTC	CASSVGREGTQYF
NA	TRBV19	NA	TRBJ1-1	TGTGCCAGTAGTATTCTAAGGAACACTGAAGCTTTCTTT	CASSILRNTEAFF
TRBD1	TRBV5-1	NA	TRBJ1-3	TGCGCCAGCAGCTCCGACAGGGCTGGAAACACCATATATTTT	CASSSDRAGNTIYF
NA	TRBV7-2	NA	TRBJ2-3	TGTGCCAGCAGCTCGGACTTCTCTAACACAGATACGCAGTATTTT	CASSSDFSNTDTQYF
NA	TRBV30	NA	TRBJ2-1	TGTGCCTGTATAGGCTTTAGCGCCAGCTCCTACAATGAGCAGTTCTTC	CACIGFSASSYNEQFF
NA	TRBV4-3	NA	TRBJ1-2	TGCGCCAGCAGCCAAGCACATGTGGGGGCAATCTATGGCTACACCTTC	CASSQAHVGAIYGYTF
NA	TRBV5-1	few	TRBJ1-6	TGCGCCAGCAGCTTGACCACCGGGACACGTAATTCACCCCTCCACTTT	CASSLTTGTRNSPLHF
TRBD2	TRBV25-1	NA	TRBJ2-1	TGTGCCAGCACCTATTCTGCGGGAGGGGGTAATGAGCAGTTCTTC	CASTYSAGGGNEQFF
NA	TRBV18	NA	TRBJ1-1	TGTGCCAGCTCATGGGGGGGCACTGAAGCTTTCTTT	CASSWGGTEAFF
NA	TRBV7-6	once	TRBJ1-5	TGTGCCAGCAGCTTAGGGGCAGGGGCGAATCAGCCCCAGCATTTT	CASSLGAGANQPQHF
NA	TRBV20-1	NA	TRBJ2-5	TGCAGTGCTCGGGACTCGAAGACCCAGTACTTC	CSARDSKTQYF
TRBD2	TRBV29-1	NA	TRBJ2-1	TGCAGCGTGGGCGCGGGGGGCTCGGGTGAGCAGTTCTTC	CSVGAGGSGEQFF
NA	TRBV18	NA	TRBJ1-5	TGTGCCAGCTCACCACCGTTCGGCAGGGACAATGGGCCCCAGCATTTT	CASSPPFGRDNGPQHF